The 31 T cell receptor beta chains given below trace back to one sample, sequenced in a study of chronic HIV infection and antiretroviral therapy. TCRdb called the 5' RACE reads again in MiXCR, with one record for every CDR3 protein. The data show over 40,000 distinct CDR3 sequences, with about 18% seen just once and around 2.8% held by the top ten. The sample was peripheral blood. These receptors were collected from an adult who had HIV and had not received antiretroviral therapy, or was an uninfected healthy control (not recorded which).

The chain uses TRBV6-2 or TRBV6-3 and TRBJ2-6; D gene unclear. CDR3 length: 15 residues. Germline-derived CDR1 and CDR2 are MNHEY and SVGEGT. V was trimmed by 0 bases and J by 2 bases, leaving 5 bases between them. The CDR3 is CASSYSGTGANVLTF. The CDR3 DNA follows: TGTGCCAGCAGTTACTCAGGGACTGGGGCCAACGTCCTGACTTTC.

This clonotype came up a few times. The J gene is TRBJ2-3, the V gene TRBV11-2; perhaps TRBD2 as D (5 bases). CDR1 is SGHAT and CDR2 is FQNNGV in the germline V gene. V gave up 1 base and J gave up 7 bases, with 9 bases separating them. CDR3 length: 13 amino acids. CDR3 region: CASSLGGLYTQYF. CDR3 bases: TGTGCCAGCAGCTTAGGAGGGTTGTATACGCAGTATTTT.

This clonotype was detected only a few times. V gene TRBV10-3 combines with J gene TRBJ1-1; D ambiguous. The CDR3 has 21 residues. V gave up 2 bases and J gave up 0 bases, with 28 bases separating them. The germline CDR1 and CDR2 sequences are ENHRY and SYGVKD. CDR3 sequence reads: CAISEVTSPIASPSMNTEAFF. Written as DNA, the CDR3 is TGTGCCATCAGTGAGGTGACCTCCCCAATCGCATCACCCAGCATGAACACTGAAGCTTTCTTT.

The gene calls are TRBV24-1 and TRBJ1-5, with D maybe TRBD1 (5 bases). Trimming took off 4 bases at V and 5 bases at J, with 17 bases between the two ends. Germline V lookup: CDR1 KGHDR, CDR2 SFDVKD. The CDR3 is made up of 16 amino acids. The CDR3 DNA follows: TGTGCCACCAGTGAACCCCGAGGGGTTGAGGATCAGCCCCAGCATTTT. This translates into CATSEPRGVEDQPQHF.

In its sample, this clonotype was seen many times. The CDR3 here is CASSQDTARSSYEQYF. CDR3 DNA: TGCGCCAGCAGCCAAGATACAGCCCGAAGCTCCTACGAGCAGTACTTC. The chain uses TRBV4-1 and TRBJ2-7; unclear D gene. The CDR3 length is 16 residues. Germline lookup yields CDR1 MGHRA and CDR2 YSYEKL. Trimming removed 0 bases at V and 0 bases at J, with 12 bases between.

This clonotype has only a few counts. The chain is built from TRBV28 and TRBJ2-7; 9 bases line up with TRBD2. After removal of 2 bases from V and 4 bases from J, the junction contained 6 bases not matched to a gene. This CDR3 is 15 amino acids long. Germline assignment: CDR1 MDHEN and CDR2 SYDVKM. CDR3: CASSLIGGRDYEQYF. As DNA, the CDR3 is TGTGCCAGCAGTTTAATAGGCGGGAGGGATTACGAGCAGTACTTC.

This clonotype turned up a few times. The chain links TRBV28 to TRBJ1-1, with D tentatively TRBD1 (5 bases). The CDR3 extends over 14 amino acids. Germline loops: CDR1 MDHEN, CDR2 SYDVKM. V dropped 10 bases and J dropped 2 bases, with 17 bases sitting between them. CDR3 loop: CATNPGVINTEAFF. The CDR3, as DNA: TGTGCCACCAACCCGGGGGTTATTAACACTGAAGCTTTCTTT.

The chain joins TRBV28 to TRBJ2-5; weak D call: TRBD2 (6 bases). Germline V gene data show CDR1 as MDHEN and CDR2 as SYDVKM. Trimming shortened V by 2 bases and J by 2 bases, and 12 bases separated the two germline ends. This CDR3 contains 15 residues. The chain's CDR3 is CASSLEGRQQETQYF. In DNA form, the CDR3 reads TGTGCCAGCAGTTTAGAGGGGAGGCAACAAGAGACCCAGTACTTC.

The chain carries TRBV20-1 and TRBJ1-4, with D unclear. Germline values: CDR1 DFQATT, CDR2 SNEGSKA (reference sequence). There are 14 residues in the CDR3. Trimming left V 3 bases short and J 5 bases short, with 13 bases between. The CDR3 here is CSARDPAGNEKLFF. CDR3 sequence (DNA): TGCAGTGCTAGGGATCCGGCAGGAAATGAAAAACTGTTTTTT.

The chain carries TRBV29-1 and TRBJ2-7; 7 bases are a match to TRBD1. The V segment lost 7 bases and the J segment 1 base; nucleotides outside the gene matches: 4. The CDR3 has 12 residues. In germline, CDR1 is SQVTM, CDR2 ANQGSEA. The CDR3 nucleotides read TGCAGCGCATCACAGGGGTCCTACGAGCAGTACTTC. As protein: CSASQGSYEQYF.

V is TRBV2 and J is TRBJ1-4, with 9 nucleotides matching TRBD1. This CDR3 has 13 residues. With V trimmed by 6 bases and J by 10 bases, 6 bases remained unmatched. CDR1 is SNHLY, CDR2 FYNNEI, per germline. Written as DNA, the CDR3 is TGTGCCAGCAGCAGACAGGGGGTCGGAAAACTGTTTTTT. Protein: CASSRQGVGKLFF.

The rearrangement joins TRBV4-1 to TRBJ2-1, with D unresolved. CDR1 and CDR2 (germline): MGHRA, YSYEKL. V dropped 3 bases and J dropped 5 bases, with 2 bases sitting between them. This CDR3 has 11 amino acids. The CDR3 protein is CASSQDNEQFF. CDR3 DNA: TGCGCCAGCAGCCAGGACAATGAGCAGTTCTTC.

CDR3 region: CASSLSGVAGYTF. In nucleotides, the CDR3 is TGTGCCAGCAGTTTATCCGGGGTTGCTGGCTACACCTTC. This rearrangement joins TRBV12-3 or TRBV12-4 to TRBJ1-2; D is uncertain. The length of the CDR3 is 13 residues. Trimming took off 2 bases at V and 7 bases at J, with 11 bases between the two ends.

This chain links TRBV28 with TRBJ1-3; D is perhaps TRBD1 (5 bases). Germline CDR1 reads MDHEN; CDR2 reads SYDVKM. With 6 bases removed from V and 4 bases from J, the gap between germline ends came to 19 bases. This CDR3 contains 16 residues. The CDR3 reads CASRNPGRASGNTIYF. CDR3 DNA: TGTGCCAGCAGGAACCCAGGGAGAGCTTCCGGAAACACCATATATTTT. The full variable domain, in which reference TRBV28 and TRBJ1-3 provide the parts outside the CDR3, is DVKVTQSSRYLVKRTGEKVFLECVQDMDHENMFWYRQDPGLGLRLIYFSYDVKMKEKGDIPEGYSVSREKKERFSLILESASTNQTSMYLCASRNPGRASGNTIYFGEGSWLTVV.

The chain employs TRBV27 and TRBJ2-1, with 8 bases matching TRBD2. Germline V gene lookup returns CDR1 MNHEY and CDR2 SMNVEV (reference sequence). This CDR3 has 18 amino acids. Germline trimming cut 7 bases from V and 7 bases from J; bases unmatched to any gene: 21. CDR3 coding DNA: TGTGCCAGCACCCCGAATTTCGGAAGGCTAGCGGGTCCTAATGAGCAGTTCTTC. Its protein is CASTPNFGRLAGPNEQFF.

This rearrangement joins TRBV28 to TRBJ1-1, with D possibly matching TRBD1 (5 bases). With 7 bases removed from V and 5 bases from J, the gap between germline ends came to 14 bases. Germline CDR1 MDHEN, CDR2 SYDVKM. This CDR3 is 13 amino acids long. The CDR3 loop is CASTPLWGTEAFF. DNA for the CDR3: TGTGCCAGCACTCCTTTGTGGGGGACTGAAGCTTTCTTT.

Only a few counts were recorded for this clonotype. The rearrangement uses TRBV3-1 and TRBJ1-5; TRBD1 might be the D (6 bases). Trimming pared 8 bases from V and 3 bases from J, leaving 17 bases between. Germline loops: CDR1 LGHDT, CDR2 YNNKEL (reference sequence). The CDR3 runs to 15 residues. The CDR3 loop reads CASSSQGGDNQPQHF. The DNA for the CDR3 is TGTGCCAGCTCGTCACAGGGTGGGGACAATCAGCCCCAGCATTTT.

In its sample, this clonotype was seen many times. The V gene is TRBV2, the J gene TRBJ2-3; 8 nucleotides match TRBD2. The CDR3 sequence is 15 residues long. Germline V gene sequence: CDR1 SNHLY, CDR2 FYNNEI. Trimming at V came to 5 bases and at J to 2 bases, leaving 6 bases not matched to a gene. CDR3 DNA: TGTGCCAGCAGTCGGACCGGGAGGGTCACAGATACGCAGTATTTT. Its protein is CASSRTGRVTDTQYF.

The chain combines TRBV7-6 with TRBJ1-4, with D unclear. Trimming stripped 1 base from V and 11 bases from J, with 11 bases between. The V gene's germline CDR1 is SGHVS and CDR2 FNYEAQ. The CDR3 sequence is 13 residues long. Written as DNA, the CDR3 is TGTGCCAGCAGCTTAGGGGAGAAAGGGAAACTGTTTTTT. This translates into CASSLGEKGKLFF.

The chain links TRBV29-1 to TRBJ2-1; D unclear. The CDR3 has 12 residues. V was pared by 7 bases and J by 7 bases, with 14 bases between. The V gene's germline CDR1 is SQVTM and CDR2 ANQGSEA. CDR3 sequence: CSAAVARNEQFF. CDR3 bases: TGCAGCGCCGCTGTAGCTCGGAATGAGCAGTTCTTC.

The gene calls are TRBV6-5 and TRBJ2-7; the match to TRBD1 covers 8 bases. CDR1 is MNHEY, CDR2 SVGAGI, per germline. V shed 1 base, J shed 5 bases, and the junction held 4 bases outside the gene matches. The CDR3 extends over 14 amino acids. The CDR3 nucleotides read TGTGCCAGCAGTTACTTCGACAGGGGCGACGAGCAGTACTTC. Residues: CASSYFDRGDEQYF.

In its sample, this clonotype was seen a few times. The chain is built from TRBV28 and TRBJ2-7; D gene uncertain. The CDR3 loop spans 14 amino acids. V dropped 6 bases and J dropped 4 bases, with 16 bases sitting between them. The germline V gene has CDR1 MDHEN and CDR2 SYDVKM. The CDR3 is CASRVPGLEYEQYF. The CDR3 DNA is TGTGCCAGCAGGGTCCCGGGCCTGGAATACGAGCAGTACTTC.

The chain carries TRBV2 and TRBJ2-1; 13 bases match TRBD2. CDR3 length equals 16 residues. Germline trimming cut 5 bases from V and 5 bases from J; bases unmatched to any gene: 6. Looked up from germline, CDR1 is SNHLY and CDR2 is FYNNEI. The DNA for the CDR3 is TGTGCCAGCAGTCGACTAGCGGGAGGAAGGAACAATGAGCAGTTCTTC. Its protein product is CASSRLAGGRNNEQFF.

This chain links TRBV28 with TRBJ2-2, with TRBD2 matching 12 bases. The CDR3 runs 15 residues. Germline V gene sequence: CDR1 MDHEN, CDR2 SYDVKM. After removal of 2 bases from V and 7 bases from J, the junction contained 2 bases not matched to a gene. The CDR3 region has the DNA TGTGCCAGCAGTTTACTAGCGGGAGGGCTCGGGGAGCTGTTTTTT. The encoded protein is CASSLLAGGLGELFF.

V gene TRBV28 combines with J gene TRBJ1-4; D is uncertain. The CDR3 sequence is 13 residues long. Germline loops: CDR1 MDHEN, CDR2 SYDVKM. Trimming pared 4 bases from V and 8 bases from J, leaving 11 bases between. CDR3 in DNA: TGTGCCAGCAGTTCGGATATAGGAGAAAAACTGTTTTTT. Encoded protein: CASSSDIGEKLFF.

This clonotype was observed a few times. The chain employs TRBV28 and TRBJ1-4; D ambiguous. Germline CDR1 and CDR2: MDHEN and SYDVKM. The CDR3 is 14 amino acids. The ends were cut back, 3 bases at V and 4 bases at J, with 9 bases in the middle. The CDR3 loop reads CASSFGGSNEKLFF. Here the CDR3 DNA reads TGTGCCAGCAGTTTTGGAGGGAGTAATGAAAAACTGTTTTTT.

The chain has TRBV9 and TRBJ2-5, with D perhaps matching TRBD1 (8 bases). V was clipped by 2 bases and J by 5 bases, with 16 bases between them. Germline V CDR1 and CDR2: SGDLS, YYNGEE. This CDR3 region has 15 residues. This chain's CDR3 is CASSVTGGVGETQYF. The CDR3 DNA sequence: TGTGCCAGCAGCGTTACAGGGGGGGTTGGTGAGACCCAGTACTTC.

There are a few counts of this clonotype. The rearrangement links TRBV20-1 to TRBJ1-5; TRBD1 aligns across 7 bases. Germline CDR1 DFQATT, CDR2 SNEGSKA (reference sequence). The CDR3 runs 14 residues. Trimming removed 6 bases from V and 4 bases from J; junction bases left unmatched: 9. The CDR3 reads CSALTDRMNQPQHF. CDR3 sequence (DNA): TGCAGTGCCCTTACGGACAGGATGAATCAGCCCCAGCATTTT.

CDR3 nucleotides: TGTGCCAGCAGTTTATTAAAGATCGGGCGGCGGTCGCGAACCCAGTACTTC. This codes for CASSLLKIGRRSRTQYF. This chain connects TRBV28 to TRBJ2-5, with unresolved D. The germline gives CDR1 MDHEN, CDR2 SYDVKM. This CDR3 spans 17 amino acids. Trimming took 1 base from V and 8 from J, leaving 23 bases between them. The full variable domain, with the rest looked up from reference TRBV28 and TRBJ2-5, is DVKVTQSSRYLVKRTGEKVFLECVQDMDHENMFWYRQDPGLGLRLIYFSYDVKMKEKGDIPEGYSVSREKKERFSLILESASTNQTSMYLCASSLLKIGRRSRTQYFGPGTRLLVL.

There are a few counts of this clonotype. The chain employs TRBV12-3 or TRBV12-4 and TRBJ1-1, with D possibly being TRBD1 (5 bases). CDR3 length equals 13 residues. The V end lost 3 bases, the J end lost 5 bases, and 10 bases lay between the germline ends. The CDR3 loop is CASSFPGGTEAFF. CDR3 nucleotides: TGTGCCAGCAGTTTCCCGGGGGGAACTGAAGCTTTCTTT.

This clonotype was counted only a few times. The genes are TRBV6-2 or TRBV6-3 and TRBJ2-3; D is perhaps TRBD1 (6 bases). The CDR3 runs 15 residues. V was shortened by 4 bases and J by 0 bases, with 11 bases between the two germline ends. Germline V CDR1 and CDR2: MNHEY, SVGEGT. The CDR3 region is CASSSPGHSTDTQYF. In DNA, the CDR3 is TGTGCCAGCAGTTCGCCGGGACACAGCACAGATACGCAGTATTTT.